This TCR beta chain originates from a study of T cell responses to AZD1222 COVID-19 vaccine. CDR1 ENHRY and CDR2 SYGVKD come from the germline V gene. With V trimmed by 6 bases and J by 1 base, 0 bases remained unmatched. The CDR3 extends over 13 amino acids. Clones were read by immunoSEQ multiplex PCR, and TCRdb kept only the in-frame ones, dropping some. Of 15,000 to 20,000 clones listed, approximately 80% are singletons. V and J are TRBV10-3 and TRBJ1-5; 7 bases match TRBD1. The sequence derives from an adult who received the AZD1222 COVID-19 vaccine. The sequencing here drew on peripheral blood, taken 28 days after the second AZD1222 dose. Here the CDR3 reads CAIRGQSNQPQHF. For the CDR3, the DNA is TGTGCCATCAGGGGACAGAGCAATCAGCCCCAGCATTTT.